This TCR beta chain was sequenced in a study of T cells after yellow fever vaccination. Across the whole study: Some fractions had low cell numbers, and these were prepared with SMART-Seq v4 Ultra Low Input. General study points: Within FACS-sorted repertoires, abundant clonotypes contaminating from the bulk population could be present. Primary-vaccination clones mostly resurfaced post-booster (around 95% CD4, roughly 90% CD8).

By 5'RACE template switching, TCR cDNA was produced, with a universal primer site and UMIs added in the process. TCRdb reprocessed the 5' RACE reads via MiXCR and lists one record per CDR3 protein. In the table there are 180,000 or so distinct CDR3 sequences, more than 9.5% of which are singletons. This clonotype was seen a few times. Antigen unknown. Germline-derived CDR1 and CDR2 are MGHRA and YSYEKL. V gave up 0 bases and J gave up 4 bases, with 15 bases separating them. The CDR3 is 16 amino acids. The chain recombines TRBV4-1 with TRBJ2-5; a possible D gene is TRBD1 (6 bases). The clonotype originates from a young man who received the YFV17D yellow fever vaccine. This specimen consisted of CD8+ T cells sorted from PBMCs, obtained 15 days after the yellow fever booster vaccination. Here the CDR3 reads CASSQDPKTGRETQYF. The CDR3 bases are TGCGCCAGCAGCCAAGATCCGAAAACAGGGCGAGAGACCCAGTACTTC.